This is a list of T cell receptor beta chains from one sample in a study of T cells after yellow fever vaccination. In TCRdb, the 5' RACE reads were re-called with MiXCR into one record per CDR3 protein. The sample has fewer than 400,000 distinct CDR3 sequences, about 10% seen once. The sequenced sample was CD4+ T cells sorted from PBMCs, obtained 45 days after the yellow fever booster vaccination. The origin of the receptors is a man aged 18 to 29 who received the YFV17D yellow fever vaccine. The CDR3 runs from the conserved cysteine through the conserved F or W. Each record gives: J gene, clone size, V gene, D gene, CDR3 protein, CDR3 DNA. D genes are given only for firm matches. Rows may omit the clone size; those that give it use once, few, many or a size class.

TRBJ1-1	few	TRBV6-2/TRBV6-3	.	CASSYSTMPPEAFF	TGTGCCAGCAGTTACTCGACAATGCCCCCTGAAGCTTTCTTT
TRBJ2-2	.	TRBV7-3	TRBD1	CASSSLQGAYTGELFF	TGTGCCAGCAGCTCTCTACAGGGGGCATATACCGGGGAGCTGTTTTTT
TRBJ2-7	.	TRBV7-9	.	CASSLEMGGTHEQYF	TGTGCCAGCAGCTTAGAGATGGGTGGGACCCACGAGCAGTACTTC
TRBJ1-2	few	TRBV5-1	TRBD1	CASSLEPGQAYGYTF	TGCGCCAGCAGCTTGGAACCCGGACAGGCATATGGCTACACCTTC
TRBJ2-5	few	TRBV20-1	.	CSAEMVAIQETQYF	TGCAGTGCTGAGATGGTAGCAATCCAAGAGACCCAGTACTTC
TRBJ2-1	.	TRBV11-2	.	CASSFEGWPNEQFF	TGTGCCAGCAGCTTTGAGGGATGGCCCAATGAGCAGTTCTTC
TRBJ2-5	many	TRBV4-1	.	CASSQNAGQETQYF	TGCGCCAGCAGCCAAAACGCAGGGCAAGAGACCCAGTACTTC
TRBJ2-1	many	TRBV25-1	.	CASSDRQKNNEQFF	TGTGCCAGCAGTGACAGACAGAAAAACAATGAGCAGTTCTTC
TRBJ2-5	.	TRBV7-9	.	CASSLVLAAQETQYF	TGTGCCAGCAGCTTAGTTCTCGCGGCGCAAGAGACCCAGTACTTC
TRBJ1-2	many	TRBV5-1	.	CASSLGFEALVSYGYTF	TGCGCCAGCAGCTTGGGGTTCGAAGCGCTGGTATCCTATGGCTACACCTTC
TRBJ1-4	.	TRBV7-2	.	CASSKGVTEKLFF	TGTGCCAGCAGCAAGGGGGTTACCGAAAAACTGTTTTTT
TRBJ1-1	many	TRBV6-5	.	CASSRTQVNTEAFF	TGTGCCAGCAGTCGGACACAGGTAAACACTGAAGCTTTCTTT
TRBJ2-2	few	TRBV12-3/TRBV12-4	TRBD2	CASSFGGSHTGELFF	TGTGCCAGCAGTTTCGGGGGGTCTCACACCGGGGAGCTGTTTTTT
TRBJ2-7	few	TRBV7-9	TRBD1	CASSLGGQGIHEQYF	TGTGCCAGCAGCTTAGGGGGACAGGGTATCCACGAGCAGTACTTC
TRBJ2-2	few	TRBV3-1	.	CASSQGVSTGELFF	TGTGCCAGCAGCCAAGGTGTCAGCACCGGGGAGCTGTTTTTT
TRBJ1-1	many	TRBV4-2	.	CASSRGRDSNTEAFF	TGTGCCAGCAGCCGTGGAAGGGATTCAAACACTGAAGCTTTCTTT